Shown below are 17 T cell receptor beta chains from a single sample sequenced in a study of T cells expressing NK-cell markers. TCRdb re-analyzed the 5' RACE reads; it lists each CDR3 protein once, without DNA. This listing includes about half a million distinct CDR3 sequences. The sample was blood T cells: a sorted CD56 or NKG2C T cell subset, CD4+ or CD8+ T cells, or bulk PBMC T cells (not recorded which). The receptors shown here come from a woman aged 45-60 years in good health.

This rearrangement joins TRBV11-2 to TRBJ2-1; TCRdb outputs TRBD1, but without DNA this stays unchecked. Germline V gives CDR1 SGHAT, CDR2 FQNNGV. The CDR3 contains 16 residues. CDR3 sequence: CASSLGLRGTYNEQFF.

The V gene is TRBV3-1, the J gene TRBJ2-2; as DNA is missing, the TRBD2 call by TCRdb cannot be tested. Germline V gene data show CDR1 as LGHDT and CDR2 as YNNKEL (reference sequence). This CDR3 is 14 amino acids long. CDR3 protein: CASQREGRAGELFF. Full variable domain (remainder filled in from reference TRBV3-1 and TRBJ2-2): DTAVSQTPKYLVTQMGNDKSIKCEQNLGHDTMYWYKQDSKKFLKIMFSYNNKELIINETVPNRFSPKSPDKAHLNLHINSLELGDSAVYFCASQREGRAGELFFGEGSRLTVL.

The chain recombines TRBV12-3 or TRBV12-4 with TRBJ2-3; TCRdb outputs TRBD1, but without DNA this stays unchecked. The CDR3 loop spans 12 amino acids. CDR3 residues: CASRPGHPTQYF.

The rearrangement uses TRBV19 and TRBJ2-6. The CDR3 totals 13 residues. CDR1 LNHDA and CDR2 SQIVND come from the germline V gene (reference sequence). This chain's CDR3 is CASSIEEANVLTF.

The V call is TRBV20-1, the J call TRBJ2-5. The germline CDR1 and CDR2 sequences are DFQATT and SNEGSKA (reference sequence). This CDR3 contains 12 residues. The CDR3 loop is CSARDSGGTQYF.

V gene TRBV5-1 combines with J gene TRBJ1-2; as DNA is missing, the TRBD1 call by TCRdb cannot be tested. Germline lookup yields CDR1 SGHRS and CDR2 YFSETQ. The CDR3 is made up of 15 amino acids. CDR3: CASSRDQGPGGGYTF.

The chain carries TRBV24-1 and TRBJ2-1; TCRdb's assignment of TRBD2 cannot be checked, as there is no DNA. The CDR3 totals 14 residues. Germline V gene lookup returns CDR1 KGHDR and CDR2 SFDVKD. The CDR3 loop is CATSASGSQGRQFF.

V gene TRBV12-3 or TRBV12-4 combines with J gene TRBJ2-7; the D gene TCRdb calls, TRBD2, cannot be checked with no DNA. This CDR3 is built from 16 residues. The CDR3 loop reads CASSSLREVLSYEQYF.

CDR3: CAISLLPGPVNEQFF. The chain is built from TRBV10-3 and TRBJ2-1; TCRdb lists TRBD1, though no DNA is available to test this call. CDR1 ENHRY and CDR2 SYGVKD come from the germline V gene. This CDR3 region has 15 residues.

This chain connects TRBV27 to TRBJ1-6. Looked up from germline, CDR1 is MNHEY and CDR2 is SMNVEV (reference sequence). CDR3 length: 12 residues. The CDR3 sequence: CASGLYNSPLHF.

V and J are TRBV6-1 and TRBJ2-5; TCRdb calls TRBD2, which cannot be checked without DNA. The CDR3 length is 14 residues. Germline CDR1 reads MNHNS; CDR2 reads SASEGT. CDR3 amino acids: CASSITSDQETQYF.

The chain uses TRBV6-4 and TRBJ2-1. The CDR3 extends over 14 amino acids. From germline, CDR1 is MRHNA and CDR2 SNTAGT. This CDR3 is CASSPARSYNEQFF.

The chain employs TRBV10-3 and TRBJ1-1; absent DNA, TCRdb's TRBD1 call cannot be checked. This CDR3 contains 13 residues. Germline CDR1 and CDR2: ENHRY and SYGVKD. This chain's CDR3 is CATRTDQNTEAFF.

This rearrangement joins TRBV5-1 to TRBJ2-5; TCRdb reports TRBD2, a call that lacks DNA to check it against. The CDR3 consists of 16 residues. Looked up from germline, CDR1 is SGHRS and CDR2 is YFSETQ. The CDR3 sequence is CASSFSGRGGLETQYF.

J is TRBJ2-3 and V is TRBV7-9. Germline CDR1 SEHNR, CDR2 FQNEAQ (reference sequence). This CDR3 contains 14 residues. The CDR3 sequence is CASRPSGVRDTQYF.

V is TRBV12-3 or TRBV12-4 and J is TRBJ2-5; the TCRdb D gene call, TRBD1, has no DNA to confirm it. The CDR3 contains 14 residues. The chain's CDR3 is CASSLRRGQETQYF.

The chain recombines TRBV12-3 or TRBV12-4 with TRBJ1-1; checking the TCRdb D call of TRBD1 is not possible without DNA. This CDR3 has 13 residues. The CDR3 here is CASSFYRGGEAFF.